This T cell receptor (beta chain) was identified during a study of T-cell reconstitution after alpha-beta-depleted transplantation in children. This clonotype came up a few times. V lost 5 bases and J 4 bases, leaving 15 bases between the germline ends. The germline gives CDR1 SGHVS, CDR2 FQNEAQ. CDR3 size: 15 residues. Unique molecular identifiers were incorporated into the prepared TCRbeta library. TCRdb re-derived calls from the PCR reads in MiXCR, one entry per CDR3 protein. The table has around 600,000 distinct CDR3 sequences, 16% seen once; the top ten hold 1.1%. The sample consisted of PBMCs from the stem cell graft donor, taken from the stem cell graft. The source of this sequence is a human donor who donated a stem cell graft to a child with acute myeloid leukemia. The chain is built from TRBV7-8 and TRBJ2-1, with no clear D. In DNA, the CDR3 is TGTGCCAGCAGCCTAGTCAGTGTAAGGTACAATGAGCAGTTCTTC. This codes for CASSLVSVRYNEQFF.